Presented here are 8 T cell receptor beta chains from one specimen sequenced in a study of T cells in localized non-small cell lung cancer. Data came from immunoSEQ multiplex PCR; TCRdb stores just in-frame clones and leaves some out. The sample carries 45,000 or so clones, around 86% recorded once. The sequencing here drew on peripheral blood mononuclear cells, taken before any cancer treatment. All receptors come from a man aged 35-69 years with stage III lung adenocarcinoma.

V and J are TRBV4-3 and TRBJ1-1, with a possible D match to TRBD1 (6 bases). Per the germline V gene, CDR1 is LGHNA and CDR2 is YSLEER. The CDR3 consists of 16 residues. The V end was cut by 4 bases, the J end by 4 bases, with 19 bases between. CDR3 nucleotides: TGCGCCAGCAGCCGTTCTACCCCAGGGGCCCCCACTGAAGCTTTCTTT. It encodes CASSRSTPGAPTEAFF.

This clone turned up a few times. The chain employs TRBV5-1 and TRBJ2-7, with 10 bases identical to TRBD1. The ends lost 2 bases at V and 8 bases at J; junction bases unmatched: 10. The CDR3 length is 15 residues. CDR1 SGHRS and CDR2 YFSETQ come from the germline V gene. CDR3 in DNA: TGCGCCAGCAGCTTTACGAGTTCGGACAGGGGGAAGCAGTACTTC. This sequence encodes CASSFTSSDRGKQYF. Complete variable domain (other parts from reference TRBV5-1 and TRBJ2-7): KAGVTQTPRYLIKTRGQQVTLSCSPISGHRSVSWYQQTPGQGLQFLFEYFSETQRNKGNFPGRFSGRQFSNSRSEMNVSTLELGDSALYLCASSFTSSDRGKQYFGPGTRLTVT.

The rearrangement uses TRBV19 and TRBJ2-7; 10 positions agree with TRBD2. V lost 5 bases to trimming and J lost 4 bases; unmatched junction nucleotides: 5. CDR1 LNHDA and CDR2 SQIVND come from the germline V gene (reference sequence). This CDR3 is built from 14 residues. CDR3 loop: CASSPGGLAYEQYF. CDR3 bases: TGTGCCAGTAGTCCAGGGGGACTAGCGTACGAGCAGTACTTC. Based on the CDR3 plus reference TRBV19 and TRBJ2-7, the full variable domain is DGGITQSPKYLFRKEGQNVTLSCEQNLNHDAMYWYRQDPGQGLRLIYYSQIVNDFQKGDIAEGYSVSREKKESFPLTVTSAQKNPTAFYLCASSPGGLAYEQYFGPGTRLTVT.

This clone showed up just once. DNA of the CDR3: TGTGCCAGCAGCTTAGGGACACTAGCGGGGGCCTACAATGAGCAGTTCTTC. Translating it yields CASSLGTLAGAYNEQFF. The chain joins TRBV11-2 to TRBJ2-1; 11 bases agree with TRBD2. Trimming at V came to 1 base and at J to 2 bases, leaving 4 bases not matched to a gene. Germline values: CDR1 SGHAT, CDR2 FQNNGV. The CDR3 loop spans 17 amino acids.

In its sample, this clone was seen a few times. This chain connects TRBV2 to TRBJ1-1, with no clear D. Trimming took 6 bases from V and 4 from J, leaving 9 bases between them. The CDR3 is 12 amino acids. Germline CDR1 reads SNHLY; CDR2 reads FYNNEI. The CDR3 sequence is CASREMATEAFF. DNA for the CDR3: TGTGCCAGCAGGGAAATGGCCACTGAAGCTTTCTTT.

This clone was observed a handful of times. The chain joins TRBV7-2 to TRBJ1-1; 10 nucleotides align to TRBD1. The CDR3 runs 15 residues. Trimming removed 2 bases from V and 7 bases from J; junction bases left unmatched: 7. Germline V gives CDR1 SGHTA, CDR2 FQGNSA. The CDR3 protein is CASSLMGQGMVEAFF. In DNA form, the CDR3 reads TGTGCCAGCAGCTTAATGGGACAGGGGATGGTTGAAGCTTTCTTT.

This chain uses TRBV29-1 with TRBJ2-5; TRBD2 matches at 7 bases. In germline, CDR1 is SQVTM, CDR2 ANQGSEA. The CDR3 length is 12 residues. V lost 7 bases and J lost 2; bases outside the gene matches: 4. Written as DNA, the CDR3 is TGCAGCGCCCTGGGACTACAAGAGACCCAGTACTTC. Translating it yields CSALGLQETQYF.

The chain carries TRBV12-5 and TRBJ2-7, with a possible D match to TRBD2 (5 bases). The CDR3 length is 12 residues. The germline gives CDR1 LGHNT, CDR2 FRNRAP. Trimming took off 10 bases at V and 2 bases at J, with 12 bases between the two ends. CDR3 coding DNA: TGTGCTACCGGACTGGCCCCCTACGAGCAGTACTTC. It encodes CATGLAPYEQYF.